These 32 T cell receptor beta chains originate from one sample sequenced in a study of T cells in Graves' hyperthyroidism and ophthalmopathy. Authors of the study amplified TCR beta CDR3 regions from RNA transcripts. Initially, a first-round RT-PCR of the TCR CDR3 employed the HTBI primer set. MiXCR was run by TCRdb on the multiplex PCR reads, yielding one entry per CDR3 protein. The sample yields roughly 510,000 distinct CDR3 sequences, 46% seen once. The material sequenced was peripheral blood or thyroid tissue (not recorded which). The receptor source for this set is an adult woman with Graves' disease, either hyperthyroidism or ophthalmopathy (not recorded which).

This clonotype was detected many times. This chain joins TRBV29-1 and TRBJ1-2; weak D call: TRBD1 (6 bases). Germline V gives CDR1 SQVTM, CDR2 ANQGSEA. This CDR3 is 12 amino acids long. Trimming pared 8 bases from V and 8 bases from J, leaving 18 bases between. CDR3 DNA sequence: TGCAGCACCTCTGGGGGGCGCCGGGGCTACACCTTC. Its translation: CSTSGGRRGYTF.

This chain uses TRBV14 with TRBJ2-7; no firm D call. The CDR3 loop spans 12 amino acids. The ends were cut back, 1 base at V and 7 bases at J, with 8 bases in the middle. CDR1 is SGHDN and CDR2 is FVKESK in the germline V gene. CDR3 residues: CASSQVPAEQYF. In DNA, the CDR3 is TGTGCCAGCAGCCAAGTTCCCGCGGAGCAGTACTTC.

In this sample, this clonotype turned up many times. V gene TRBV19 combines with J gene TRBJ2-5; D might be TRBD1 (6 bases). This CDR3 is 14 amino acids long. Trimming took 6 bases from V and 5 from J, leaving 16 bases between them. The germline V gene has CDR1 LNHDA and CDR2 SQIVND (reference sequence). CDR3 DNA sequence: TGTGCCAGTAGACAGATTGGACAGTTGGAGACCCAGTACTTC. Protein sequence: CASRQIGQLETQYF.

The V call is TRBV2, the J call TRBJ2-5, with D possibly being TRBD1 (6 bases). V lost 10 bases and J lost 1, with 13 bases in between. Looked up from germline, CDR1 is SNHLY and CDR2 is FYNNEI. The CDR3 has 13 amino acids. The chain's CDR3 is CAIRAGAQETQYF. As DNA, the CDR3 is TGTGCCATCAGGGCAGGGGCCCAAGAGACCCAGTACTTC.

The V and J genes are TRBV7-6 and TRBJ2-7, with 12 bases that match TRBD2. CDR1 SGHVS and CDR2 FNYEAQ come from the germline V gene. This CDR3 region has 15 residues. The V gene end was trimmed by 5 bases and the J gene end by 6 bases; junction bases not matched to a gene: 8. The CDR3 DNA sequence: TGTGCCAGCAGCAGCGGGCCGACTAGCGGGAGCGAGCAGTACTTC. Its protein product is CASSSGPTSGSEQYF.

This clonotype was observed many times. This rearrangement joins TRBV20-1 to TRBJ1-2; tentative D call: TRBD1 (6 bases). This CDR3 spans 12 amino acids. CDR1 and CDR2 (germline): DFQATT, SNEGSKA (reference sequence). V lost 2 bases to trimming and J lost 7 bases, with 11 bases between them. CDR3 sequence: CSARSGTLGYTF. CDR3 sequence (DNA): TGCAGTGCTAGATCCGGGACACTTGGCTACACCTTC.

This clonotype was counted ten times or more. This rearrangement joins TRBV5-1 to TRBJ2-7, with D maybe TRBD2 (7 bases). This CDR3 is 14 amino acids long. CDR1 is SGHRS and CDR2 is YFSETQ in the germline V gene. The V end lost 7 bases, the J end lost 2 bases, and 16 bases lay between the germline ends. The CDR3 spells CASSRGGHPYEQYF. The CDR3 DNA is TGCGCCAGCTCACGCGGGGGACACCCCTACGAGCAGTACTTC.

This rearrangement joins TRBV12-3 or TRBV12-4 to TRBJ2-2; D may be TRBD2 (6 bases). The CDR3 is 14 residues long. Trimming cost V 7 bases and J 5 bases, with 14 bases left between them. The CDR3 DNA follows: TGTGCCAGCACCCTATATGGGAGGACCGGGGAGCTGTTTTTT. Encoded protein: CASTLYGRTGELFF.

This clonotype has ten or more counts. The V and J genes are TRBV10-2 and TRBJ1-5; perhaps TRBD1 as D (5 bases). Between the trimmed V and J ends, which lost 0 bases and 6 bases, there was a span of 9 bases. CDR1 is WSHSY and CDR2 is SAAADI in the germline V gene. The CDR3 extends over 14 amino acids. CDR3 sequence reads: CASSESGTGQPQHF. The CDR3 coding sequence is TGCGCCAGCAGTGAGTCAGGGACGGGTCAGCCCCAGCATTTT.

V gene TRBV5-6 combines with J gene TRBJ2-5; D call uncertain. Germline lookup yields CDR1 SGHDT and CDR2 YYEEEE. V was shortened by 2 bases and J by 10 bases, with 12 bases between the two germline ends. This CDR3 is 12 amino acids long. CDR3 in DNA: TGTGCCAGCAGCTTTTTTTCCGGTAGCCAGTACTTC. This sequence encodes CASSFFSGSQYF.

This chain uses TRBV29-1 with TRBJ2-7; D is undetermined. V was clipped by 5 bases and J by 12 bases, with 17 bases between them. From germline, CDR1 is SQVTM and CDR2 ANQGSEA. The CDR3 loop spans 11 amino acids. Written as DNA, the CDR3 is TGCAGCGTTACGGCTGGACCAAAATGGTACTTC. Translation gives CSVTAGPKWYF.

The chain employs TRBV12-3 or TRBV12-4 and TRBJ2-7; 10 bases fit TRBD2. V dropped 5 bases and J dropped 4; count of bases not matched to a gene: 8. The CDR3 runs 15 residues. The CDR3 is CASSHGTSAMYEQYF. The CDR3 DNA sequence: TGTGCCAGCAGTCACGGGACTAGCGCAATGTACGAGCAGTACTTC.

The gene calls are TRBV10-2 and TRBJ1-1; D is perhaps TRBD1 (5 bases). Germline V CDR1 and CDR2: WSHSY, SAAADI. The CDR3 sequence is 19 residues long. Deletions cut 3 bases from V and 6 bases from J, with 29 bases between. CDR3 nucleotides: TGCGCCAGCAGTGACCTCTATGCGGACACAAGAGGGATTCGGGCTGAAGCTTTCTTT. This codes for CASSDLYADTRGIRAEAFF.

The V and J genes are TRBV14 and TRBJ1-1; D is undetermined. Germline CDR1 and CDR2: SGHDN and FVKESK. CDR3 size: 14 residues. Trimming took 7 bases from V and 1 from J, leaving 13 bases between them. DNA of the CDR3: TGTGCCAGCATCCCGTTCGGAGGGAACACTGAAGCTTTCTTT. Its translation: CASIPFGGNTEAFF.

Only a few counts were recorded for this clonotype. This rearrangement joins TRBV7-6 to TRBJ1-3, with 7 bases that match TRBD1. Trimming took 5 bases from V and 2 from J; bases not matched to a gene: 9. CDR1 and CDR2 from the germline V gene are SGHVS and FNYEAQ. This CDR3 comprises 16 residues. CDR3 residues: CASSARYRGTGNTIYF. CDR3 in DNA: TGTGCCAGCAGCGCTCGGTACAGGGGAACTGGAAACACCATATATTTT.

This clonotype has more than one count but fewer than ten. The CDR3 DNA reads TGCGCCAGCAGTCAGGGCGCAGGGTCCGATTACGAGCAGTACTTC. It codes for CASSQGAGSDYEQYF. The rearrangement uses TRBV4-1 and TRBJ2-7; D is possibly TRBD1 (5 bases). Germline V gene data show CDR1 as MGHRA and CDR2 as YSYEKL. The CDR3 totals 15 residues. Trimming left V 6 bases short and J 4 bases short, with 19 bases between.

A few counts support this clonotype. A read error is possible here, since a much larger clone lies one base away. This chain connects TRBV6-6 to TRBJ2-5, with D possibly being TRBD2 (6 bases). Germline values: CDR1 MNHNY, CDR2 SVGAGI (reference sequence). The CDR3 sequence is 15 residues long. The chain's CDR3 is CASSAPMAGQESQYF. CDR3 coding DNA: TGTGCCAGCAGCGCCCCAATGGCGGGGCAAGAGTCCCAGTACTTC.

This clonotype was recorded once. The chain is built from TRBV20-1 and TRBJ2-7, with D possibly TRBD2 on 5 matching bases. The germline V gene encodes CDR1 DFQATT and CDR2 SNEGSKA (reference sequence). The V end was cut by 6 bases, the J end by 3 bases, with 15 bases between. This CDR3 is 13 amino acids long. In nucleotides, the CDR3 is TGCAGTGCCCAGCAGCCTAGCAGCTACGAGCAGTACTTC. Encoded protein: CSAQQPSSYEQYF.

Details on this clonotype: The junction does not match germline at one end; this may be a read error. This chain connects TRBV5-1 to TRBJ2-7; unclear D gene. CDR1 is SGHRS, CDR2 YFSETQ, per germline. The CDR3 is made up of 12 amino acids. The CDR3 protein is CASSLAGYGQYF. CDR3 sequence (DNA): TGCGCCAGCAGCTTGGCGGGCTACGGGCAGTACTTC.

Regarding this clonotype: Since a much larger clone is just one base distant, this may be a read error. The V call is TRBV20-1, the J call TRBJ2-7; D is unclear. CDR1 is DFQATT, CDR2 SNEGSKA, per germline (reference sequence). The CDR3 runs to 11 residues. This CDR3 reads CSAWSSYGQYF. The CDR3 region has the DNA TGCAGTGCTTGGAGCTCCTACGGGCAGTACTTC.

This clonotype was observed a handful of times. This chain joins TRBV28 and TRBJ2-5; D not resolved. Deletions cut 7 bases from V and 1 base from J, with 10 bases between. CDR1 is MDHEN and CDR2 is SYDVKM in the germline V gene. The CDR3 is 13 residues long. CDR3 DNA: TGTGCCAGCATGCTAATGCTCCAAGAGACCCAGTACTTC. Translating it yields CASMLMLQETQYF.

This chain joins TRBV11-2 and TRBJ1-4; D gene uncertain. V was shortened by 5 bases and J by 7 bases, with 14 bases between the two germline ends. Per the germline V gene, CDR1 is SGHAT and CDR2 is FQNNGV. CDR3 length: 14 amino acids. The CDR3 nucleotides are TGTGCCAGCAGCCTTGTGGCAGCGCCTGAAAAACTGTTTTTT. It yields the protein CASSLVAAPEKLFF.

This chain uses TRBV5-4 with TRBJ1-1, with 9 bases matching TRBD1. Germline lookup yields CDR1 SGHNT and CDR2 YYREEE (reference sequence). V trimming: 3 bases; J trimming: 11 bases; junction bases outside the gene matches: 11. The CDR3 has 14 residues. The CDR3 sequence is CASSWRDRDESAFF. CDR3 nucleotides: TGTGCCAGCAGCTGGAGGGACAGGGATGAATCTGCTTTCTTT.

The rearrangement uses TRBV7-6 and TRBJ1-1; TRBD1 is a possible D gene (5 bases). Germline loops: CDR1 SGHVS, CDR2 FNYEAQ. The CDR3 is made up of 16 amino acids. Trimming cost V 5 bases and J 1 base, with 17 bases left between them. For the CDR3, the DNA is TGTGCCAGCAGCCATTCCAAATTCAGGGAGAACACTGAAGCTTTCTTT. It is translated as CASSHSKFRENTEAFF. The full variable domain, rest sourced from reference TRBV7-6 and TRBJ1-1, is GAGVSQSPRYKVTKRGQDVALRCDPISGHVSLYWYRQALGQGPEFLTYFNYEAQQDKSGLPNDRFSAERPEGSISTLTIQRTEQRDSAMYRCASSHSKFRENTEAFFGQGTRLTVV.

This clonotype was observed many times. The chain employs TRBV6-5 and TRBJ1-4; perhaps TRBD1 as D (6 bases). This CDR3 is 13 amino acids long. CDR1 and CDR2 (germline): MNHEY, SVGAGI. The V and J ends lost 10 bases and 3 bases respectively, with 12 bases between them. Written as DNA, the CDR3 is TGTGCCACCGCAGGGGTCGCTAATGAAAAACTGTTTTTT. Protein: CATAGVANEKLFF.

This chain connects TRBV27 to TRBJ1-2; D is possibly TRBD1 (6 bases). CDR1 MNHEY and CDR2 SMNVEV come from the germline V gene (reference sequence). This CDR3 spans 17 amino acids. The V end lost 4 bases, the J end lost 0 bases, and 18 bases lay between the germline ends. CDR3 amino acids: CASSSVQGMLANYGYTF. The CDR3 coding sequence is TGTGCCAGCAGTTCGGTGCAGGGGATGTTGGCTAACTATGGCTACACCTTC.

This chain uses TRBV10-3 with TRBJ1-2; 11 bases are shared with TRBD1. Germline CDR1 and CDR2: ENHRY and SYGVKD. J lost 7 bases, V lost 2 bases, and 3 bases had no gene match. This CDR3 is built from 14 residues. CDR3 sequence (DNA): TGTGCCATCAGTGAGAGGACAGGGGGCTCTGGCTACACCTTC. It encodes CAISERTGGSGYTF.

This clonotype came up many times. The J gene is TRBJ2-7, the V gene TRBV20-1; tentatively, D is TRBD2 (6 bases). The CDR3 is 14 amino acids. Trimming cost V 6 bases and J 6 bases, with 21 bases left between them. CDR1 DFQATT and CDR2 SNEGSKA come from the germline V gene (reference sequence). CDR3 loop: CSAPRILADFEQYF. The CDR3 coding sequence is TGCAGTGCCCCTAGAATACTAGCAGACTTCGAGCAGTACTTC.

V gene TRBV10-3 combines with J gene TRBJ1-3, with a tentative D call TRBD1 (5 bases). Germline V gives CDR1 ENHRY, CDR2 SYGVKD. The CDR3 length is 14 residues. V shed 10 bases and J shed 2 bases, with 15 bases lying between them. The DNA for the CDR3 is TGTGCCAGCAGGGAAGAGCGGACTGGAAACACCATATATTTT. Protein product: CASREERTGNTIYF.

The sample holds many counts of this clonotype. The V call is TRBV6-6, the J call TRBJ1-5, with D perhaps TRBD1 (5 bases). V shed 2 bases and J shed 0 bases, with 8 bases lying between them. This CDR3 has 15 amino acids. In germline, CDR1 is MNHNY, CDR2 SVGAGI (reference sequence). CDR3 amino acids: CASSYSRASNQPQHF. The CDR3 DNA reads as TGTGCCAGCAGTTACAGCAGGGCTAGCAATCAGCCCCAGCATTTT.

At least ten counts were recorded for this clonotype. The rearrangement joins TRBV10-3 to TRBJ1-1, with D hard to call. Per the germline V gene, CDR1 is ENHRY and CDR2 is SYGVKD. CDR3 length: 13 amino acids. V was shortened by 4 bases and J by 0 bases, with 6 bases between the two germline ends. The DNA of the CDR3 is TGTGCCATCAGTGCCGCAGTGAACACTGAAGCTTTCTTT. Amino acids: CAISAAVNTEAFF.

This clonotype was observed at least ten times. This chain joins TRBV10-3 and TRBJ1-1, with TRBD1 matching 8 bases. V was clipped by 6 bases and J by 1 base; unmatched bases: 4. This CDR3 comprises 14 residues. Germline V CDR1 and CDR2: ENHRY, SYGVKD. CDR3: CAISDGQGNTEAFF. The DNA of the CDR3 is TGTGCCATCAGCGACGGACAGGGGAACACTGAAGCTTTCTTT.